This TCR beta chain was profiled in a study of CD8+CD57+ T cells in acquired aplastic anemia. Across the whole study: Healthy donor sequencing depth: 10 million to 10.8 million CD4+, some 11 million CD8+ reads.

TCR beta VDJ and CDR3 profiles were obtained from a genomic DNA template. TCRdb used MiXCR to reprocess the reads, holding one entry per CDR3 protein. The repertoire includes over 150,000 distinct CDR3 sequences, about half of them detected once, and approximately 16% sits in the top ten. This clonotype was observed many times. Trimming left V 3 bases short and J 4 bases short, with 9 bases between. CDR3 length: 13 residues. Germline CDR1 SGHTS, CDR2 YDEGEE. The J gene is TRBJ2-3, the V gene TRBV5-8, with D perhaps matching TRBD1 (6 bases). The source is a human donor in good health, serving as a control. Sequences were obtained from sorted CD4+, CD8+, or CD8+CD57+ T cells (not recorded which) from PBMCs. Here the CDR3 DNA reads TGTGCCAGCAGCTCCAGGGGCGCAGATACGCAGTATTTT. This encodes CASSSRGADTQYF.